One sample yielded the 10 T cell receptor beta chains listed below, sequenced in a study of cytomegalovirus exposure and HLA in healthy donors (dated by TCRdb to 2015 to 2018). The library was generated by the immunoSEQ multiplex PCR assay. The multiplex PCR relied on a mix of 60 forward primers for TCR Vbeta segments and 13 reverse primers for TCR Jbeta segments. Not all clones reach the TCRdb copy of this immuneACCESS table, which keeps in-frame sequences only. Checked studies attribute under half of the gap to unresolved V genes and leave the rest unexplained. The sample includes fewer than 250,000 clones, with about 76% observed a single time. In total, the top ten clones hold roughly 1.6% of the sample. Material for sequencing was PBMCs. Source of these receptors: a woman in her 50s in good health and CMV-seronegative.

V gene TRBV28 combines with J gene TRBJ1-5, with D possibly matching TRBD1 (6 bases). Germline-derived CDR1 and CDR2 are MDHEN and SYDVKM. Trimming removed 3 bases from V and 6 bases from J, with 15 bases in between. The CDR3 spans 15 residues. The CDR3 coding sequence is TGTGCCAGCAGTTTCGGACAGTCTATCCGTCAGCCCCAGCATTTT. This translates into CASSFGQSIRQPQHF.

In its sample, this clone was seen a few times. The V call is TRBV4-3, the J call TRBJ2-7; TRBD1 is a possible D gene (6 bases). Trimming left V 1 base short and J 4 bases short, with 14 bases between. Germline loops: CDR1 LGHNA, CDR2 YSLEER. The CDR3 totals 15 residues. In DNA, the CDR3 is TGCGCCAGCAGCCAAGGGGCAGGGGACGGATACGAGCAGTACTTC. Its protein product is CASSQGAGDGYEQYF.

This rearrangement joins TRBV6-5 to TRBJ2-1, with 8 bases lining up with TRBD1. CDR3 size: 15 residues. V was clipped by 0 bases and J by 10 bases; unmatched bases: 8. Germline loops: CDR1 MNHEY, CDR2 SVGAGI. CDR3 in DNA: TGTGCCAGCAGTTACTCGATAGGACAGGGAGGCGAGCAGTTCTTC. Translated: CASSYSIGQGGEQFF.

This chain links TRBV7-2 with TRBJ1-3, with D possibly being TRBD1 (6 bases). CDR1 and CDR2 (germline): SGHTA, FQGNSA. This CDR3 has 15 residues. Trimming took off 6 bases at V and 0 bases at J, with 12 bases between the two ends. CDR3 DNA: TGTGCCAGCAGTCTAGACAGGTTCTCTGGAAACACCATATATTTT. This gives the protein CASSLDRFSGNTIYF.

The chain is built from TRBV28 and TRBJ2-1, with a tentative D call TRBD2 (7 bases). V lost 8 bases to trimming and J lost 1 base, with 15 bases between them. Germline values: CDR1 MDHEN, CDR2 SYDVKM. CDR3 length: 15 amino acids. As DNA, the CDR3 is TGTGCCAGCGGGAGGGGGGGGAGTTCCTACAATGAGCAGTTCTTC. It yields the protein CASGRGGSSYNEQFF.

The rearrangement joins TRBV4-3 to TRBJ2-1; TRBD2 matches at 10 bases. The J segment lost 7 bases and the V segment lost 1 base, leaving 4 bases of the junction unmatched. Germline-derived CDR1 and CDR2 are LGHNA and YSLEER. The CDR3 is made up of 15 amino acids. In nucleotides, the CDR3 is TGCGCCAGCAGCCAAGTAGCGGGAGGTACAAATGAGCAGTTCTTC. Residues: CASSQVAGGTNEQFF.

The chain joins TRBV27 to TRBJ1-5, with TRBD1 as a possible D gene (6 bases). Deletions cut 2 bases from V and 3 bases from J, with 8 bases between. Looked up from germline, CDR1 is MNHEY and CDR2 is SMNVEV (reference sequence). The CDR3 has 14 residues. For the CDR3, the DNA is TGTGCCAGCAGTTTAACAGGGTACAATCAGCCCCAGCATTTT. Its protein product is CASSLTGYNQPQHF.

This rearrangement joins TRBV18 to TRBJ2-4; D is possibly TRBD1 (5 bases). The V end lost 0 bases, the J end lost 0 bases, and 9 bases lay between the germline ends. The CDR3 is 16 amino acids. Looked up from germline, CDR1 is KGHSH and CDR2 is LQKENI. The CDR3 protein is CASSPPTQVAKNIQYF. The CDR3 DNA is TGTGCCAGCTCACCACCCACACAGGTAGCCAAAAACATTCAGTACTTC.

This chain joins TRBV15 and TRBJ2-6; a weak D match, TRBD1 (6 bases). CDR1 is LNHNV, CDR2 YYDKDF, per germline (reference sequence). The CDR3 consists of 17 residues. With 1 base removed from V and 2 bases from J, the gap between germline ends came to 12 bases. The CDR3 sequence: CATSRGIAGAGANVLTF. DNA of the CDR3: TGTGCCACCAGCAGAGGAATTGCAGGGGCTGGGGCCAACGTCCTGACTTTC.

V gene TRBV28 combines with J gene TRBJ2-7; the match to TRBD2 covers 7 bases. The CDR3 spans 12 residues. Germline trimming cut 5 bases from V and 6 bases from J; bases unmatched to any gene: 4. From germline, CDR1 is MDHEN and CDR2 SYDVKM. CDR3 amino acids: CASSRGVGEQYF. The CDR3 coding sequence is TGTGCCAGCAGTCGGGGGGTTGGCGAGCAGTACTTC.